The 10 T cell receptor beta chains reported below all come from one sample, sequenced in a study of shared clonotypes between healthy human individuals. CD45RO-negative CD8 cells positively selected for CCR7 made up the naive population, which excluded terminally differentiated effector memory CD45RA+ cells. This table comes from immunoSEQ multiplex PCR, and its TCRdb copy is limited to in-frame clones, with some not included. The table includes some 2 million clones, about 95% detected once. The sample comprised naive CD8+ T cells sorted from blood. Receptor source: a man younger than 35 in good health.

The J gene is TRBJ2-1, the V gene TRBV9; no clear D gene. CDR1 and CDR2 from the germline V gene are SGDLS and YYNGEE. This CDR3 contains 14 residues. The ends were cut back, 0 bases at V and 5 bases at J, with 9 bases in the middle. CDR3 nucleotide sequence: TGTGCCAGCAGCGTAGCGGAGAACCACAATGAGCAGTTCTTC. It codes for CASSVAENHNEQFF.

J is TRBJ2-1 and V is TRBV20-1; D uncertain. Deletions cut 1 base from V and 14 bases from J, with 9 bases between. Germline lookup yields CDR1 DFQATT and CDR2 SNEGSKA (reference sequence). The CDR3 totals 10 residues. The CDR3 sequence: CSARARREFF. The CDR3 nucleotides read TGCAGTGCTAGAGCTCGGCGTGAGTTCTTC.

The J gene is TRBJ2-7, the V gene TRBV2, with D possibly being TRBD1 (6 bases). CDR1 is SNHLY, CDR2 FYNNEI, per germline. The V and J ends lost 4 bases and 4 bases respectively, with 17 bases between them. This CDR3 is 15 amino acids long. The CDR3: CASSAFDRRSYEQYF. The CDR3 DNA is TGTGCCAGCAGTGCTTTCGACAGGAGATCTTACGAGCAGTACTTC.

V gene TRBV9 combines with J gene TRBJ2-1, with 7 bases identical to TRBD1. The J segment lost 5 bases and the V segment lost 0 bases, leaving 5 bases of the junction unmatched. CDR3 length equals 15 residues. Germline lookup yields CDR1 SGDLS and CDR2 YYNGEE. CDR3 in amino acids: CASSVAGQLHNEQFF. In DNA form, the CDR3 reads TGTGCCAGCAGCGTAGCGGGACAGCTCCACAATGAGCAGTTCTTC. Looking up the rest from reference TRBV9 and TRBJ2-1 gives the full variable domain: DSGVTQTPKHLITATGQRVTLRCSPRSGDLSVYWYQQSLDQGLQFLIQYYNGEERAKGNILERFSAQQFPDLHSELNLSSLELGDSALYFCASSVAGQLHNEQFFGPGTRLTVL.

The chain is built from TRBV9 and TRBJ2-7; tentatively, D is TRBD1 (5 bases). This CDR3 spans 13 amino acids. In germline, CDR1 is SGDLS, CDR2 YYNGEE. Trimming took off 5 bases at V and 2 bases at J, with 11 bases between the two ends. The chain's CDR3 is CASSKQDPYEQYF. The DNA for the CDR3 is TGTGCCAGCAGTAAACAGGACCCCTACGAGCAGTACTTC.

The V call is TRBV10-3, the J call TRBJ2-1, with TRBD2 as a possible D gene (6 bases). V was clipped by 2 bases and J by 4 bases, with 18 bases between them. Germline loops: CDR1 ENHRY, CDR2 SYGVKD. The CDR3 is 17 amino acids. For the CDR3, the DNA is TGTGCCATCAGTGAGGCTAGCGCCGTAAAAGGATACAATGAGCAGTTCTTC. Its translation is CAISEASAVKGYNEQFF.

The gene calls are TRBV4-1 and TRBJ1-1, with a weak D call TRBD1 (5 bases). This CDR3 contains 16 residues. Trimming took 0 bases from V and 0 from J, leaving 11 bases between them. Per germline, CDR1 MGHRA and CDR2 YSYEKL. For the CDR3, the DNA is TGCGCCAGCAGCCAAGAGGGGCCAGTCATGAACACTGAAGCTTTCTTT. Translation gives CASSQEGPVMNTEAFF.

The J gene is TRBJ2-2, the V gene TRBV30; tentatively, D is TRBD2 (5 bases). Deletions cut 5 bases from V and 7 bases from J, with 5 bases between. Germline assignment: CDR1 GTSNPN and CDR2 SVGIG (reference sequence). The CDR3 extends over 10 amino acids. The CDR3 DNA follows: TGTGCCTGGGGGAGCGGGGAGCTGTTTTTT. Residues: CAWGSGELFF.

The CDR3 nucleotides read TGTGCCAGCAGTGATGGAGAGAGTTTTGGGGACAATGAGCAGTTCTTC. Protein sequence: CASSDGESFGDNEQFF. The chain recombines TRBV6-4 with TRBJ2-1, with D uncertain. The CDR3 totals 16 residues. Trimming took off 3 bases at V and 5 bases at J, with 17 bases between the two ends. In germline, CDR1 is MRHNA, CDR2 SNTAGT.

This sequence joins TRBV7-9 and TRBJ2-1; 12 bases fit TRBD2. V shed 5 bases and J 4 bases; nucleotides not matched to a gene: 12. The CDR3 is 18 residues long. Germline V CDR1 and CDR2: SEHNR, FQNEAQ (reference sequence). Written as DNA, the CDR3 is TGTGCCAGCAGCCCTCGTGTAGCTAGCGGGAGGGGTTACAATGAGCAGTTCTTC. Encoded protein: CASSPRVASGRGYNEQFF. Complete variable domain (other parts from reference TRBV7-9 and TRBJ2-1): DTGVSQNPRHKITKRGQNVTFRCDPISEHNRLYWYRQTLGQGPEFLTYFQNEAQLEKSRLLSDRFSAERPKGSFSTLEIQRTEQGDSAMYLCASSPRVASGRGYNEQFFGPGTRLTVL.